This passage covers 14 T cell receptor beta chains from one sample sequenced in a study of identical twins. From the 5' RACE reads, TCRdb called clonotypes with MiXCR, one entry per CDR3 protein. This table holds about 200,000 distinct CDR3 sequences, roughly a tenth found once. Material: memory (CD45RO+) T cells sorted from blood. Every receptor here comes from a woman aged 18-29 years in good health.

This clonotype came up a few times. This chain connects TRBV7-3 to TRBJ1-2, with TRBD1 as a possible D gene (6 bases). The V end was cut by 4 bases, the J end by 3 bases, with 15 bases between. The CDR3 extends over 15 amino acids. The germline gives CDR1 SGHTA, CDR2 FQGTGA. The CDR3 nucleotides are TGTGCCAGCAGCTCGGAACAGGGTTCTCACTATGGCTACACCTTC. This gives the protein CASSSEQGSHYGYTF. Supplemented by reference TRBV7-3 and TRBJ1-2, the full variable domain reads GAGVSQTPSNKVTEKGKYVELRCDPISGHTALYWYRQSLGQGPEFLIYFQGTGAADDSGLPNDRFFAVRPEGSVSTLKIQRTERGDSAVYLCASSSEQGSHYGYTFGSGTRLTVV.

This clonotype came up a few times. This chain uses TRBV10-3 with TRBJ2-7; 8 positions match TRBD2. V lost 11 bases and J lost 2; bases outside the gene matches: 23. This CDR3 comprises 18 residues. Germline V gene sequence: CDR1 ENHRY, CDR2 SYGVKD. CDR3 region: CAVQTGGVGQGATYEQYF. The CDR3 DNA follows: TGTGCCGTCCAAACCGGGGGGGTAGGACAAGGAGCTACCTACGAGCAGTACTTC.

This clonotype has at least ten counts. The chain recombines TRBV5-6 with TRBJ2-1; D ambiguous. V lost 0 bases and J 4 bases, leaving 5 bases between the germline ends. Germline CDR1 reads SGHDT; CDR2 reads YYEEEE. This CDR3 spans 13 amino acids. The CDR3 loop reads CASSLEVYNEQFF. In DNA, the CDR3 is TGTGCCAGCAGCTTGGAGGTGTACAATGAGCAGTTCTTC.

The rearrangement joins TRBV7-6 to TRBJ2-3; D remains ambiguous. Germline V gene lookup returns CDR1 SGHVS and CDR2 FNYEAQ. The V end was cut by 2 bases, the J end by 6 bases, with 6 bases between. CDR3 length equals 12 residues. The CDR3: CASSLSRDTQYF. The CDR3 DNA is TGTGCCAGCAGCTTATCAAGGGATACGCAGTATTTT.

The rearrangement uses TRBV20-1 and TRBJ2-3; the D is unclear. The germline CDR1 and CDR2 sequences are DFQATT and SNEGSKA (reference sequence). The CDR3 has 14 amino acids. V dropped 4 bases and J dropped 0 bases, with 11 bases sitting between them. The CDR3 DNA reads TGCAGTGCTATCAACAGCGAAAGCACAGATACGCAGTATTTT. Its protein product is CSAINSESTDTQYF.

The CDR3 loop reads CASSPPRRDPSTDTQYF. For the CDR3, the DNA is TGCGCCAGCAGCCCCCCGCGGCGAGATCCTAGCACAGATACGCAGTATTTT. The V and J genes are TRBV5-1 and TRBJ2-3; D is ambiguous. V was trimmed by 4 bases and J by 0 bases, leaving 18 bases between them. The CDR3 has 17 residues. CDR1 and CDR2 from the germline V gene are SGHRS and YFSETQ.

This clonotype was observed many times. The CDR3: CASSHPDRAVYGYTF. The CDR3 bases are TGTGCCAGCAGCCACCCGGACAGGGCGGTCTATGGCTACACCTTC. V gene TRBV9 combines with J gene TRBJ1-2; 8 nucleotides match TRBD1. With V trimmed by 4 bases and J by 4 bases, 9 bases remained unmatched. Germline-derived CDR1 and CDR2 are SGDLS and YYNGEE. The CDR3 has 15 residues.

The CDR3 DNA follows: TGTGCCAGCAGCCGAAGGACAGCCATCGAAGCTTTCTTT. Protein: CASSRRTAIEAFF. The chain employs TRBV6-1 and TRBJ1-1; TRBD1 is a possible D gene (6 bases). CDR3 length: 13 residues. The germline V gene has CDR1 MNHNS and CDR2 SASEGT. Trimming shortened V by 6 bases and J by 8 bases, and 16 bases separated the two germline ends.

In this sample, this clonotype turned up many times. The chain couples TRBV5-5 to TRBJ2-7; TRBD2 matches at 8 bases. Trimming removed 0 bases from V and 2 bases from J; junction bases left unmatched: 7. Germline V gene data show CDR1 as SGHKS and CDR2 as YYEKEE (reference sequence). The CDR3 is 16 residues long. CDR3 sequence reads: CASSLAKTSGTYEQYF. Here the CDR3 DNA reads TGTGCCAGCAGCTTGGCTAAAACTAGCGGAACCTACGAGCAGTACTTC.

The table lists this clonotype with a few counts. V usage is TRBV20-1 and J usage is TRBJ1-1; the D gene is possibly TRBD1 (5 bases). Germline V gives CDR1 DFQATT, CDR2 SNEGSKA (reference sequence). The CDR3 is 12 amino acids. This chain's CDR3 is CRAGRGLVEAFF. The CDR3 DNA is TGCAGGGCGGGCCGGGGCCTTGTCGAAGCTTTCTTT.

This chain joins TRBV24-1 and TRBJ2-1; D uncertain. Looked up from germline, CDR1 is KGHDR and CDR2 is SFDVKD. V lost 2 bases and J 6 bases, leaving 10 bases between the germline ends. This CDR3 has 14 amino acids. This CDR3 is CATSDSSFPNEQFF. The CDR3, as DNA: TGTGCCACCAGTGATTCTTCCTTCCCCAATGAGCAGTTCTTC.

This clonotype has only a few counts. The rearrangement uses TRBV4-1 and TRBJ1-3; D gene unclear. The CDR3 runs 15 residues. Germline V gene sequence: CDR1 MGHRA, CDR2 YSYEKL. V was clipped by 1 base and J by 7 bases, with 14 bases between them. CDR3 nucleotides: TGCGCCAGCAGCCAAGCGCCTGGCCGGGAGAACACCATATATTTT. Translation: CASSQAPGRENTIYF.

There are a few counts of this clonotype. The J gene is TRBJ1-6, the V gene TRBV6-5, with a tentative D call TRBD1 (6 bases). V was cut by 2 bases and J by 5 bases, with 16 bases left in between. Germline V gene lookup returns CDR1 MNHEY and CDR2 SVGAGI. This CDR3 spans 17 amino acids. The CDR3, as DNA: TGTGCCAGCAGTTACGGCGCTGGGGGGCTGCATAATTCACCCCTCCACTTT. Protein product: CASSYGAGGLHNSPLHF.

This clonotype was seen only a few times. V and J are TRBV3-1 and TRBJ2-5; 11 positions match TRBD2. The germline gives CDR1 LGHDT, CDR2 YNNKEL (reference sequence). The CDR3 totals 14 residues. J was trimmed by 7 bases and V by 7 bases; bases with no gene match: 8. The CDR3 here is CASNRGTSGGTQYF. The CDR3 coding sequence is TGTGCCAGCAACCGCGGGACTAGCGGCGGGACCCAGTACTTC.